This TCR beta chain was profiled in a study of CD8 T cells in ankylosing spondylitis. This clonotype was observed a handful of times. Its antigen remains unidentified. The germline CDR1 and CDR2 sequences are MRHNA and SNTAGT. V was cut by 8 bases and J by 0 bases, with 7 bases left in between. This CDR3 comprises 13 residues. Findings of the study overall: Several of the motif variants were reported before in synovial fluid and blood from reactive arthritis. Disease-linked clones displayed a CD8+ phenotype and appeared relatively rarely in peripheral blood.

One entry per CDR3 protein, called by TCRdb with MiXCR from the 5' RACE reads. The sample shows about 24,000 distinct CDR3 sequences, over 10% of them seen only once. The sample comprised blood. The receptor was isolated from a male donor with ankylosing spondylitis or in good health (not recorded which). The chain couples TRBV6-4 to TRBJ2-2; D ambiguous. CDR3 in DNA: TGTGCCAGCGGGGTTTCGAACACCGGGGAGCTGTTTTTT. Protein product: CASGVSNTGELFF.